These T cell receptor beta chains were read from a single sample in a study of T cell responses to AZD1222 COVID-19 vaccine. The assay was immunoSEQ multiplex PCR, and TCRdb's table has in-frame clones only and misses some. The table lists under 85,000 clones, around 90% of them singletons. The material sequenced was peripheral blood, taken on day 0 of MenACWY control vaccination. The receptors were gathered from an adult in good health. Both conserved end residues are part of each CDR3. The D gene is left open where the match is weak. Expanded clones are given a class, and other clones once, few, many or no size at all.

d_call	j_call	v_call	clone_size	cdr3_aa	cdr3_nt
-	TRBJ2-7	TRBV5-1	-	CASSLAVSSYEQYF	TGCGCCAGCAGCTTGGCCGTGAGTTCCTACGAGCAGTACTTC
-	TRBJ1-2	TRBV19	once	CASRHDNYGYTF	TGTGCCAGTAGGCATGATAACTATGGCTACACCTTC
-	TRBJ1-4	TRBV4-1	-	CASSQQGEGREKLFF	TGCGCCAGCAGCCAACAGGGTGAGGGGCGGGAAAAACTGTTTTTT
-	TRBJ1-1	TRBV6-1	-	CASSEEVFGQRRGTEAFF	TGTGCCAGCAGTGAAGAGGTCTTTGGACAGAGGCGGGGGACTGAAGCTTTCTTT
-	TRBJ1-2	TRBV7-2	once	CASSPSGGSIGYTF	TGTGCCAGCAGCCCCAGTGGGGGAAGTATTGGCTACACCTTC
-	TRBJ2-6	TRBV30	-	CAWSVKRLQVFASGANVLTF	TGTGCCTGGAGTGTAAAGAGGTTGCAGGTCTTCGCCTCTGGGGCCAACGTCCTGACTTTC
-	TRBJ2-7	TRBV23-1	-	CANPDPDRRPYEQYF	TGCGCCAACCCAGATCCGGACCGCCGGCCCTACGAGCAGTACTTC
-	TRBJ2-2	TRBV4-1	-	CASSQDLVAADTGELFF	TGCGCCAGCAGCCAAGATCTGGTAGCGGCGGACACCGGGGAGCTGTTTTTT
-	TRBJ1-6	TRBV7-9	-	CASSLAPNPNLHF	TGTGCCAGCAGCTTAGCGCCCAATCCTAACCTCCACTTT
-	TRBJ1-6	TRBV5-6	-	CASSFAGDAYNSPLHF	TGTGCCAGCAGCTTCGCAGGGGACGCCTATAATTCACCCCTCCACTTT